This T cell receptor beta chain was sequenced for a study of blood T cell repertoires in COVID-19. Study-wide context: Samples representing acute and convalescent COVID-19 were sourced from the United States, Italy and Spain. From T cells, B-cell-depleted T cells, or PBMCs came the material, which was cDNA or gDNA.

Only a few counts were recorded for this clone. From germline, CDR1 is MNHEY and CDR2 SMNVEV (reference sequence). Trimming cost V 5 bases and J 7 bases, with 9 bases left between them. This CDR3 contains 13 residues. Original data processing: Reference gene primers were amplified, and this amplification served to estimate nucleated cell counts. Profiled with immunoSEQ multiplex PCR; TCRdb holds only in-frame clones, not every one. V, J and clone size were drawn from that table, and D and trimming were deduced from the DNA. The sample has approximately 150,000 clones; roughly 82% are singletons. The chain uses TRBV27 and TRBJ1-6; D is undetermined. The sequencing input was peripheral blood. This clonotype was obtained from a human donor with acute or convalescent COVID-19. The donor label of this sample is uncertain. Written as DNA, the CDR3 is TGTGCCAGCAGTACCGACTACAATTCACCCCTCCACTTT. This sequence encodes CASSTDYNSPLHF.